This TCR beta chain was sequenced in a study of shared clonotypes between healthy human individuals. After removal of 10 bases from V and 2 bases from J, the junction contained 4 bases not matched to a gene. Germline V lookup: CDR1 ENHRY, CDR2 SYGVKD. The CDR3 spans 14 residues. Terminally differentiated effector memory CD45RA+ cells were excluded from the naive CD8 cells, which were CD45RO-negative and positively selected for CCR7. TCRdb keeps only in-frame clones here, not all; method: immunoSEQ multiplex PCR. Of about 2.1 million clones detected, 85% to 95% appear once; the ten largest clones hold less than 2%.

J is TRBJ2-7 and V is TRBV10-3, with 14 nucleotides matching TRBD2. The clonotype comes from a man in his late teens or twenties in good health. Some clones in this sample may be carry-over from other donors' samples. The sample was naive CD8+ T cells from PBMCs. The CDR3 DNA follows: TGTGCCACCATGACTAGCGGGAGGGCCTACGAGCAGTACTTC. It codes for CATMTSGRAYEQYF.